This TCR beta chain was obtained from a study of CD8+ T cells in alopecia areata. cDNA reverse transcribed from extracted RNA served as the sequencing template. The data were produced by immunoSEQ multiplex PCR, yet TCRdb's version contains in-frame clones alone and is incomplete. This sample yields under 350,000 clones, of which about 62% are seen a single time; approximately 1.7% belongs to the top ten. This sample's treatment: oral pan-JAK inhibitor, 5-10 mg twice daily. From germline, CDR1 is SGDLS and CDR2 YYNGEE. There are 14 residues in the CDR3. Trimming took 4 bases from V and 3 from J; bases not matched to a gene: 7.

This specimen consisted of CD4+ T cells sorted from blood, obtained at week 24, from a patient treated with tofacitinib. The chain couples TRBV9 to TRBJ2-7, with TRBD2 matching over 7 bases. This sequence was found in a human donor with alopecia areata. The CDR3 coding sequence is TGTGCCAGCAGCCCAGGGACTAAGAGCTACGAGCAGTACTTC. Encoded protein: CASSPGTKSYEQYF.